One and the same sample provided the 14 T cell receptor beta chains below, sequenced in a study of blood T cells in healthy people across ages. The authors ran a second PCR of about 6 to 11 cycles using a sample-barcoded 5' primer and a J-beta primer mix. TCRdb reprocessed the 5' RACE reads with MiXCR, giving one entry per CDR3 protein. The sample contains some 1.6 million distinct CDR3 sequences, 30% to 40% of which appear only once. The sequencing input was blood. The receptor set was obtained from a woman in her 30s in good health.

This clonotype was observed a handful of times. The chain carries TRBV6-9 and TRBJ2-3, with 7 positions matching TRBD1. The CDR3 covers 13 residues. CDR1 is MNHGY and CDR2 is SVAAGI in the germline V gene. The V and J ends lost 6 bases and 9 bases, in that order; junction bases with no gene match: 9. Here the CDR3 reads CASSLRQGKTQYF. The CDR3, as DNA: TGTGCCAGCAGCCTCCGACAGGGCAAAACGCAGTATTTT.

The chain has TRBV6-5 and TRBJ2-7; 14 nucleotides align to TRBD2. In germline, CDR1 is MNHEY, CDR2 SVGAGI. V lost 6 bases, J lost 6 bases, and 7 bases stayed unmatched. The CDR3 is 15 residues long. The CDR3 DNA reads TGTGCCAGCAGCAGAGGGACTAGCGGGAGTCTCGAGCAGTACTTC. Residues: CASSRGTSGSLEQYF.

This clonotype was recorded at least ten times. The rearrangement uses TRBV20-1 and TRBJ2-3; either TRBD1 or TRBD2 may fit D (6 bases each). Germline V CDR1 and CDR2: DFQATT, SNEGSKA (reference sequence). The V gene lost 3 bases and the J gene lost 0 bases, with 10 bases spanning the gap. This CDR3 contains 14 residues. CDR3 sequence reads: CSARGGQSTDTQYF. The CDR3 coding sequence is TGCAGTGCTAGGGGAGGACAGAGCACAGATACGCAGTATTTT.

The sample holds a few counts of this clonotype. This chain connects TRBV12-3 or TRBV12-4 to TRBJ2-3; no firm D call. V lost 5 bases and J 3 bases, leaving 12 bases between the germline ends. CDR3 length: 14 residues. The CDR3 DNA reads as TGTGCCAGCAGTCAGAAAGGGTCAACAGATACGCAGTATTTT. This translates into CASSQKGSTDTQYF.

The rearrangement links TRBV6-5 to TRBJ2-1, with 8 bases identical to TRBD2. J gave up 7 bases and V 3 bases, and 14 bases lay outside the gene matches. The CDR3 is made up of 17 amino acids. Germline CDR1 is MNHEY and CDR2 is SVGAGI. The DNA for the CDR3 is TGTGCCAGCAGTTATCACAACCGGGGGGGGCCGGGAAATGAGCAGTTCTTC. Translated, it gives CASSYHNRGGPGNEQFF.

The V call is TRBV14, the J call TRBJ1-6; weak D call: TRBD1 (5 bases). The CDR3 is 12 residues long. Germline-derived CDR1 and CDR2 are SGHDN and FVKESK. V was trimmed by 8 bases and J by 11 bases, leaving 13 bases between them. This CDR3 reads CASAGKGAPLHF. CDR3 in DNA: TGTGCCAGCGCCGGGAAAGGGGCACCCCTCCACTTT.

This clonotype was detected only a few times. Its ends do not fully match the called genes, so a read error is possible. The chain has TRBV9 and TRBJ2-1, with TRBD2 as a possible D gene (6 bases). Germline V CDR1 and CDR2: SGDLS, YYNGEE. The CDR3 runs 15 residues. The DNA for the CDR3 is TGTACCAGCAGCGTAAGGCCGGTGGAGGGCAATGAGCAGTTCTTC. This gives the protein CTSSVRPVEGNEQFF.

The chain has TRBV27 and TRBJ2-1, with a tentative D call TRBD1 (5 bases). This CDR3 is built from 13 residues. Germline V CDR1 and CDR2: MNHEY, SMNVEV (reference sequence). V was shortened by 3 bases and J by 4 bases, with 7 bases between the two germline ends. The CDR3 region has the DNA TGTGCCAGCAGTTTCGGACATTACAATGAGCAGTTCTTC. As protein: CASSFGHYNEQFF.

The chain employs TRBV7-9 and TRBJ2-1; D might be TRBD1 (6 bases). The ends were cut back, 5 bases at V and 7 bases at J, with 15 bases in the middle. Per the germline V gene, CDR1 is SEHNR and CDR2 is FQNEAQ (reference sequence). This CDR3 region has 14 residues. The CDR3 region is CASSHRDRRNEQFF. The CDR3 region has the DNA TGTGCCAGCAGCCACCGAGACAGGAGGAATGAGCAGTTCTTC.

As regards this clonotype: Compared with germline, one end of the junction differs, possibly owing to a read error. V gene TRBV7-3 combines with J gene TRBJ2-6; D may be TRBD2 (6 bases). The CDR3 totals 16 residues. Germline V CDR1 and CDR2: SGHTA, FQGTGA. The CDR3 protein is CASSLTGSSGANVRTF. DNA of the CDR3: TGTGCCAGCAGCCTCACCGGGAGCTCTGGGGCCAACGTCCGGACTTTC.

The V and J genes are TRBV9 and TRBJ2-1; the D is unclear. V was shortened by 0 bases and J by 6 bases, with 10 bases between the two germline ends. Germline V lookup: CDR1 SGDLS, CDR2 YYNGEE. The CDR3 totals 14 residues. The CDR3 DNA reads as TGTGCCAGCAGCGTAGGCGGTAGCTCCAATGAGCAGTTCTTC. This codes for CASSVGGSSNEQFF. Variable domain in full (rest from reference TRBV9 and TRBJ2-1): DSGVTQTPKHLITATGQRVTLRCSPRSGDLSVYWYQQSLDQGLQFLIQYYNGEERAKGNILERFSAQQFPDLHSELNLSSLELGDSALYFCASSVGGSSNEQFFGPGTRLTVL.

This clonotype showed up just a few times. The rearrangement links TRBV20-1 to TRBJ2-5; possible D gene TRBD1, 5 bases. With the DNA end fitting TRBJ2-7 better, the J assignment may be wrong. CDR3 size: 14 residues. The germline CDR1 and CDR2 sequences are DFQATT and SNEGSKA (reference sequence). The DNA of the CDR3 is TGCAGTGCTAGACCCAGTCAGGGAATATACGAGCAGTACTTC. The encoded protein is CSARPSQGIYEQYF.

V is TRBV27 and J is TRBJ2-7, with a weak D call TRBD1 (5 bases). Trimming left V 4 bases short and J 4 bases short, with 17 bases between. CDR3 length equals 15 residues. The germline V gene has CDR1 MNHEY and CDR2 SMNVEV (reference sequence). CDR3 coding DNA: TGTGCCAGCAGTTCTCTTCGTGGACACCCGTACGAGCAGTACTTC. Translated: CASSSLRGHPYEQYF.

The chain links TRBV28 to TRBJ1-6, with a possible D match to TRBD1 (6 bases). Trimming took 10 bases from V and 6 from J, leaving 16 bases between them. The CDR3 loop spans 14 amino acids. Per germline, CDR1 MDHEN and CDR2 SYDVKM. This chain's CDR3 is CANSDSRSNSPLHF. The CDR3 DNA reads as TGTGCCAATTCGGACAGCAGGAGTAATTCACCCCTCCACTTT.